This T cell receptor (beta chain) was retrieved from a study of CD8 T cells in Susac syndrome. CDR1 and CDR2 (germline): SGHTA, FQGNSA. The CDR3 is 15 amino acids. Trimming left V 5 bases short and J 0 bases short, with 11 bases between. With random hexamers, roughly 0.45 to 1 ug RNA was reverse transcribed. TCRdb analysed the immunoSEQ multiplex PCR reads with MiXCR anew, one entry per CDR3 protein. The sample lists 300,000 or so distinct CDR3 sequences, about 90% occurring once. The origin of this receptor is a human donor with multiple sclerosis. The chain employs TRBV7-2 and TRBJ2-4; no reliable D call. Sequenced material: CD4+ T cells from PBMCs. In DNA, the CDR3 is TGTGCCAGCAGCCCATTGGGTCTAGCCAAAAACATTCAGTACTTC. Its translation: CASSPLGLAKNIQYF.